These T cell receptor beta chains were read from a single sample in a study of blood T cell repertoires in COVID-19. Repertoires were generated with immunoSEQ multiplex PCR, while TCRdb's copy carries only in-frame clones and drops some. Seen here are under 200,000 clones, over 75% observed once, and the top ten hold more than 9.5%. The material sequenced was PBMCs or T cells enriched from blood (not recorded which). The receptors stem from a man aged 50 or older who had recovered from COVID-19. The CDR3 runs from the conserved cysteine through the conserved F or W. D genes are given only for firm matches. Size is omitted from some rows. Given values are once, few, many or a class for expanded clones.

j_call: TRBJ2-3; v_call: TRBV5-5; d_call: TRBD1; clone_size: .; cdr3_aa: CASLRQGADTQYF; cdr3_nt: TGTGCCAGCCTCAGACAGGGGGCCGATACGCAGTATTTT
j_call: TRBJ2-1; v_call: TRBV5-1; d_call: TRBD1; clone_size: .; cdr3_aa: CASSLGDRRTYNEQFF; cdr3_nt: TGCGCCAGCAGCTTGGGGGACAGGAGGACTTACAATGAGCAGTTCTTC
j_call: TRBJ2-7; v_call: TRBV7-3; d_call: .; clone_size: few; cdr3_aa: CASSDQPGSSYEQYF; cdr3_nt: TGTGCCAGCAGCGACCAGCCGGGAAGCTCCTACGAGCAGTACTTC
j_call: TRBJ1-1; v_call: TRBV19; d_call: .; clone_size: .; cdr3_aa: CASSSPGPEAFF; cdr3_nt: TGTGCCAGTAGTTCACCAGGGCCTGAAGCTTTCTTT
j_call: TRBJ2-1; v_call: TRBV6-5; d_call: TRBD2; clone_size: .; cdr3_aa: CASSGRPNNEQFF; cdr3_nt: TGTGCCAGTAGCGGGAGGCCGAACAATGAGCAGTTCTTC
j_call: TRBJ2-7; v_call: TRBV21-1; d_call: .; clone_size: .; cdr3_aa: CASSKAGDRGCYEQYF; cdr3_nt: TGTGCCAGCAGCAAAGCCGGGGACAGGGGGTGCTACGAGCAGTACTTC
j_call: TRBJ2-2; v_call: TRBV5-4; d_call: TRBD2; clone_size: .; cdr3_aa: CASSLSSGSSGTGELFF; cdr3_nt: TGTGCCAGCAGCTTGTCTAGCGGGAGTTCTGGCACCGGGGAGCTGTTTTTT
j_call: TRBJ2-7; v_call: TRBV28; d_call: .; clone_size: .; cdr3_aa: CASSLFGAGPYEQYF; cdr3_nt: TGTGCCAGCAGTTTATTCGGTGCAGGGCCCTACGAGCAGTACTTC
j_call: TRBJ1-5; v_call: TRBV2; d_call: TRBD1; clone_size: .; cdr3_aa: CASSRDRVEQPQHF; cdr3_nt: TGTGCCAGCAGTAGGGACAGGGTTGAGCAGCCCCAGCATTTT
j_call: TRBJ2-5; v_call: TRBV27; d_call: TRBD1; clone_size: .; cdr3_aa: CASSNRQGWQETQYF; cdr3_nt: TGTGCCAGCAGTAATCGACAGGGGTGGCAAGAGACCCAGTACTTC
j_call: TRBJ1-5; v_call: TRBV18; d_call: .; clone_size: .; cdr3_aa: CASSPADHSNSNQPQHF; cdr3_nt: TGTGCCAGCTCACCGGCAGACCACAGTAATAGCAATCAGCCCCAGCATTTT
j_call: TRBJ2-6; v_call: TRBV14; d_call: .; clone_size: once; cdr3_aa: CASSRIVSSGANVLTF; cdr3_nt: TGTGCCAGCAGCCGTATCGTTAGCTCTGGGGCCAACGTCCTGACTTTC
j_call: TRBJ2-7; v_call: TRBV3-1/TRBV3-2; d_call: TRBD2; clone_size: .; cdr3_aa: CASSLRGLAGVEQYF; cdr3_nt: TGTGCCAGCAGCCTGAGAGGACTAGCGGGAGTCGAGCAGTACTTC
j_call: TRBJ2-5; v_call: TRBV5-1; d_call: .; clone_size: .; cdr3_aa: CASSLTGAKETQYF; cdr3_nt: TGCGCCAGCAGCTTGACCGGTGCCAAAGAGACCCAGTACTTC
j_call: TRBJ2-4; v_call: TRBV3-1/TRBV3-2; d_call: .; clone_size: .; cdr3_aa: CASSQDPKNIQYF; cdr3_nt: TGTGCCAGCAGCCAAGATCCGAAAAACATTCAGTACTTC
j_call: TRBJ1-2; v_call: TRBV24-1; d_call: .; clone_size: .; cdr3_aa: CATSDSPGGYTF; cdr3_nt: TGTGCCACCAGTGATTCGCCCGGTGGCTACACCTTC
j_call: TRBJ2-7; v_call: TRBV7-8; d_call: .; clone_size: once; cdr3_aa: CASSLGADEQYF; cdr3_nt: TGTGCCAGCAGCTTAGGAGCCGACGAGCAGTACTTC
j_call: TRBJ1-5; v_call: TRBV19; d_call: .; clone_size: .; cdr3_aa: CASSIDRGYQPQHF; cdr3_nt: TGTGCCAGTAGTATAGATAGGGGGTATCAGCCCCAGCATTTT
j_call: TRBJ2-3; v_call: TRBV5-5; d_call: TRBD2; clone_size: .; cdr3_aa: CASSLFSGILDTQYF; cdr3_nt: TGTGCCAGCAGCTTATTTAGCGGGATACTAGATACGCAGTATTTT
j_call: TRBJ1-5; v_call: TRBV19; d_call: TRBD1; clone_size: .; cdr3_aa: CASSIQAAGGQPQHF; cdr3_nt: TGTGCCAGTAGTATCCAGGCCGCAGGGGGTCAGCCCCAGCATTTT
j_call: TRBJ1-2; v_call: TRBV5-5; d_call: TRBD1; clone_size: once; cdr3_aa: CASSFTGGVYGYTF; cdr3_nt: TGTGCCAGCAGTTTCACAGGGGGCGTCTATGGCTACACCTTC
j_call: TRBJ2-7; v_call: TRBV2; d_call: .; clone_size: .; cdr3_aa: CASTLGTPGVEQYF; cdr3_nt: TGTGCCAGCACCCTTGGGACTCCCGGGGTCGAGCAGTACTTC
j_call: TRBJ2-2; v_call: TRBV6-6; d_call: TRBD1; clone_size: .; cdr3_aa: CASTNSRDRGTGELFF; cdr3_nt: TGTGCCAGCACCAACAGCCGGGACAGGGGAACCGGGGAGCTGTTTTTT
j_call: TRBJ1-3; v_call: TRBV18; d_call: .; clone_size: .; cdr3_aa: CASSPPLTSGNTIYF; cdr3_nt: TGTGCCAGCTCACCACCGTTAACTTCTGGAAACACCATATATTTT
j_call: TRBJ1-1; v_call: TRBV19; d_call: .; clone_size: .; cdr3_aa: CASNTDFNTEAFF; cdr3_nt: TGTGCCAGTAACACCGACTTTAACACTGAAGCTTTCTTT
j_call: TRBJ2-2; v_call: TRBV5-6; d_call: TRBD2; clone_size: .; cdr3_aa: CASSSRLAVNTGELFF; cdr3_nt: TGTGCCAGCAGCTCAAGACTAGCGGTTAACACCGGGGAGCTGTTTTTT
j_call: TRBJ2-1; v_call: TRBV9; d_call: .; clone_size: once; cdr3_aa: CASSVNSGGDEQFF; cdr3_nt: TGTGCCAGCAGCGTAAATAGCGGAGGCGATGAGCAGTTCTTC
j_call: TRBJ2-7; v_call: TRBV21-1; d_call: .; clone_size: .; cdr3_aa: CASSKNTYEQYF; cdr3_nt: TGTGCCAGCAGCAAAAACACCTACGAGCAGTACTTC
j_call: TRBJ2-2; v_call: TRBV5-1; d_call: .; clone_size: .; cdr3_aa: CASSLGQGTGELFF; cdr3_nt: TGCGCCAGCAGCTTGGGGCAGGGGACCGGGGAGCTGTTTTTT
j_call: TRBJ1-2; v_call: TRBV6-5; d_call: .; clone_size: .; cdr3_aa: CASRIGGAFNYGYTF; cdr3_nt: TGTGCCAGCAGAATTGGGGGGGCCTTCAACTATGGCTACACCTTC
j_call: TRBJ1-1; v_call: TRBV2; d_call: TRBD1; clone_size: .; cdr3_aa: CASSPGGPNTEAFF; cdr3_nt: TGTGCCAGCAGTCCAGGGGGTCCGAACACTGAAGCTTTCTTT
j_call: TRBJ2-7; v_call: TRBV28; d_call: TRBD2; clone_size: .; cdr3_aa: CASSYPGLAGGGYEQYF; cdr3_nt: TGTGCCAGCAGTTATCCAGGACTAGCGGGAGGGGGCTACGAGCAGTACTTC
j_call: TRBJ1-3; v_call: TRBV28; d_call: .; clone_size: .; cdr3_aa: CASSTRGGSGNTIYF; cdr3_nt: TGTGCCAGCAGTACCCGGGGTGGCTCTGGAAACACCATATATTTT
j_call: TRBJ2-7; v_call: TRBV7-2; d_call: .; clone_size: few; cdr3_aa: CASSLAKQDEQYF; cdr3_nt: TGTGCCAGCAGCTTAGCGAAACAGGACGAGCAGTACTTC